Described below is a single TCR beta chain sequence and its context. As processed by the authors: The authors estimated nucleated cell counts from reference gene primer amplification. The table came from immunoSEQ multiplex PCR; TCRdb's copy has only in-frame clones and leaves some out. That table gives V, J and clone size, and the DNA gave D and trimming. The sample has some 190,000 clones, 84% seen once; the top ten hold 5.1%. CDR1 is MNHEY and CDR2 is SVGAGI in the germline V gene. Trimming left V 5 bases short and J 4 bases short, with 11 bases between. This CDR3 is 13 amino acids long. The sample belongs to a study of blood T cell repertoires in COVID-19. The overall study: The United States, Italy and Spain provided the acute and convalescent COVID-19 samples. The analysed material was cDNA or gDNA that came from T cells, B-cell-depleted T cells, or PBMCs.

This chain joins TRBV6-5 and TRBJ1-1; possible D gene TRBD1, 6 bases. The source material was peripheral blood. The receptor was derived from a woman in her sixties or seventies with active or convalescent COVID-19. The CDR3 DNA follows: TGTGCCAGCAGTCCAGGGGCGATCACTGAAGCTTTCTTT. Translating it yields CASSPGAITEAFF.